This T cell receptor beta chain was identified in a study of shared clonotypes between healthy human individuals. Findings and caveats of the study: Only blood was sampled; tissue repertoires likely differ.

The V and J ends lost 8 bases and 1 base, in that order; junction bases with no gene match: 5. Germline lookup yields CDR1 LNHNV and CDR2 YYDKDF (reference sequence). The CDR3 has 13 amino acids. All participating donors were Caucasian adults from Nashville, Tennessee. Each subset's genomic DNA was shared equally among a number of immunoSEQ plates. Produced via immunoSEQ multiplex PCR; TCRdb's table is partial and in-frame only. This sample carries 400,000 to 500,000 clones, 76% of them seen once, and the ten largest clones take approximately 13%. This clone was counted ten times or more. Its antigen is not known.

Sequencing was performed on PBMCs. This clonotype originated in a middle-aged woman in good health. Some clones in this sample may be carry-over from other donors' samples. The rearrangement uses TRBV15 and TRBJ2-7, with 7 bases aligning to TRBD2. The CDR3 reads CATGGGASYEQYF. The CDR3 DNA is TGTGCCACCGGGGGGGGAGCGTCCTACGAGCAGTACTTC. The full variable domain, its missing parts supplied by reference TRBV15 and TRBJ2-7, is DAMVIQNPRYQVTQFGKPVTLSCSQTLNHNVMYWYQQKSSQAPKLLFHYYDKDFNNEADTPDNFQSRRPNTSFCFLDIRSPGLGDTAMYLCATGGGASYEQYFGPGTRLTVT.